The sequence of this T cell receptor beta chain was determined in a study of cytotoxic CD8 clonotypes in ibrutinib-treated CLL. Clones were sequenced by immunoSEQ multiplex PCR, and TCRdb holds only the in-frame ones, with some missing. The sample consists of some 43,000 clones, less than 70% of them appearing once. This CDR3 is 14 amino acids long. The V segment lost 8 bases and the J segment 5 bases; nucleotides outside the gene matches: 1. The germline CDR1 and CDR2 sequences are WNHNN and SYGVQD (reference sequence). In this sample, this clone turned up a few times. This material consisted of PBMCs, taken after 12 months of ibrutinib treatment. The rearrangement links TRBV10-1 to TRBJ2-2, with 14 bases matching TRBD2. The receptor's source is a human donor with chronic lymphocytic leukemia. The chain's CDR3 is CASGLAGGTGELFF. In DNA, the CDR3 is TGCGCCAGCGGACTAGCGGGGGGTACCGGGGAGCTGTTTTTT.